Below, one TCR beta chain is given with its context. This entry is derived from a study of T cell changes during pregnancy in multiple sclerosis. Assay: immunoSEQ multiplex PCR; the TCRdb copy retains only in-frame clones and omits some. The table includes approximately 60,000 clones, under 95% detected once. This sequence was found in a female donor with multiple sclerosis, enrolled in a pregnancy study. This sample comprised peripheral blood, obtained in the second trimester of pregnancy.

CDR3 DNA sequence: TGTGCCAGCAGCTTATTAGGTCCGGGCAATGAGCAGTTCTTC. Its translation is CASSLLGPGNEQFF. The chain joins TRBV7-3 to TRBJ2-1; D unclear. CDR3 length: 14 residues. Germline V gene lookup returns CDR1 SGHTA and CDR2 FQGTGA. Between the trimmed V and J ends, which lost 2 bases and 6 bases, there was a span of 11 bases.